This TCR beta chain was sequenced for a study of cytomegalovirus exposure and HLA in healthy donors. The PCR ran on 60 Vbeta and 13 Jbeta primers. How the authors handled the data: Later analysis identified some 88 million unique TCR beta chains, about 11 million shared. TCRdb's copy holds only in-frame clones and misses some; the assay was immunoSEQ multiplex PCR. The D gene and trimming were derived from the DNA, and the V and J assignments and clone size from that table. The sample includes about 200,000 clones, about 80% of them seen just once. Study-level findings and limits: Using a false discovery rate of 0.05, a later analysis showed that approximately 17,000 TCR beta sequences were associated with HLA alleles.

Regarding this clone: The antigen remains undetermined.

The CDR3 is 14 amino acids. Germline V CDR1 and CDR2: MNHEY, SMNVEV (reference sequence). Source material: PBMCs. The source of this sequence is a man aged 35-49 years in good health and CMV-seronegative. The chain has TRBV27 and TRBJ2-5, with 7 bases that match TRBD1. The DNA matches TRBJ2-7 better at its end, which makes the J call doubtful. The CDR3 loop is CASSLGTVGYEQYF. CDR3 nucleotide sequence: TGTGCCAGCAGTTTAGGGACAGTCGGATACGAGCAGTACTTC.